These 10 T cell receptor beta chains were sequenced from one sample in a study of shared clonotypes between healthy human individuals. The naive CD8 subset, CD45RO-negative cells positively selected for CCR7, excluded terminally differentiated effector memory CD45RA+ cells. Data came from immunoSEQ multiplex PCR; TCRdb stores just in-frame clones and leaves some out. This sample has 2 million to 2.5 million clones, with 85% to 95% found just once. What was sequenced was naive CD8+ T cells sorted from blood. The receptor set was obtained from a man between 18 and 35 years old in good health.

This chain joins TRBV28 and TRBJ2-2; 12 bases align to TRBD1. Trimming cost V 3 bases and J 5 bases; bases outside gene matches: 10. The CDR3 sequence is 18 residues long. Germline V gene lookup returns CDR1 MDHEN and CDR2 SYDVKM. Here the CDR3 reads CASSFPLGTGGETGELFF. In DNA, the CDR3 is TGTGCCAGCAGTTTCCCCCTAGGGACAGGGGGCGAAACCGGGGAGCTGTTTTTT. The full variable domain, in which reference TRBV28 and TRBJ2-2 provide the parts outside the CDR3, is DVKVTQSSRYLVKRTGEKVFLECVQDMDHENMFWYRQDPGLGLRLIYFSYDVKMKEKGDIPEGYSVSREKKERFSLILESASTNQTSMYLCASSFPLGTGGETGELFFGEGSRLTVL.

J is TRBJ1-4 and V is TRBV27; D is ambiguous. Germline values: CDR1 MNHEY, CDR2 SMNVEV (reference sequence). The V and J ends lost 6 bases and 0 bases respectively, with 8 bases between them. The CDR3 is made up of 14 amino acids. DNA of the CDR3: TGTGCCAGCAGCTTAGCTGCAACTAATGAAAAACTGTTTTTT. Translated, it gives CASSLAATNEKLFF.

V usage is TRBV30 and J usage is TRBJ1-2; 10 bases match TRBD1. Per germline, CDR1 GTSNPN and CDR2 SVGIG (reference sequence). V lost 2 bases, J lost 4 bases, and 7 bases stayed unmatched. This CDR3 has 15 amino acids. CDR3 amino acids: CAWSLTGGAGYGYTF. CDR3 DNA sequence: TGTGCCTGGAGTCTGACAGGGGGCGCGGGCTATGGCTACACCTTC.

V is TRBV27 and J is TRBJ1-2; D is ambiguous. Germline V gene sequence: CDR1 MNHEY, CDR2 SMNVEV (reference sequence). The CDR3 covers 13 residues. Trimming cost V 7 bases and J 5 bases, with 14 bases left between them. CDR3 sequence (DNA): TGTGCCAGCACCGGAGACCACCGGTATGGCTACACCTTC. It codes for CASTGDHRYGYTF.

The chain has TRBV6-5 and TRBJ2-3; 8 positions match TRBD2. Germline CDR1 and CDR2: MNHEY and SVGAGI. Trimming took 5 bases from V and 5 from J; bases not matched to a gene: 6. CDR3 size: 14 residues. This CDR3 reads CASSPGLVRDTQYF. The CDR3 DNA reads TGTGCCAGCAGTCCGGGACTAGTGAGAGATACGCAGTATTTT.

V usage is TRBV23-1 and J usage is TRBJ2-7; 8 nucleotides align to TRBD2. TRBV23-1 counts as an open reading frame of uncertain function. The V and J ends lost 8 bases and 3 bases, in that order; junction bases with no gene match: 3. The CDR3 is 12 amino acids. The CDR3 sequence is CASAGGFYEQYF. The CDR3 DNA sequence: TGCGCCAGCGCGGGAGGATTCTACGAGCAGTACTTC.

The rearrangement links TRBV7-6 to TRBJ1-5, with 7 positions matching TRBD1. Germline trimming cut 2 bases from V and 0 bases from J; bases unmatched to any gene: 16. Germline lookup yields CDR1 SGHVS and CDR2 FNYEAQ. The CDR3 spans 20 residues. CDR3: CASSLMNRGLRTYSNQPQHF. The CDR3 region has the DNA TGTGCCAGCAGCTTAATGAATAGGGGGCTACGTACGTATAGCAATCAGCCCCAGCATTTT.

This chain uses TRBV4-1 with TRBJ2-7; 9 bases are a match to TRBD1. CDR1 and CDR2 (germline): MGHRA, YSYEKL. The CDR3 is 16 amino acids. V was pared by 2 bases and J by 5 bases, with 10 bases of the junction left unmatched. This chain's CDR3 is CASSQRQGRTGDEQYF. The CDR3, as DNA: TGCGCCAGCAGCCAACGGCAAGGAAGGACAGGGGACGAGCAGTACTTC.

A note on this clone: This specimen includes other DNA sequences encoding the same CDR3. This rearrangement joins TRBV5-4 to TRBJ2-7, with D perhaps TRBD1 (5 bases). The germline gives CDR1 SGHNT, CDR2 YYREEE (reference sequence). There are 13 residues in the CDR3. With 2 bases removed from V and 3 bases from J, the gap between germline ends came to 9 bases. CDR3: CASSFQGSYEQYF. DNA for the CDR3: TGTGCCAGCAGCTTTCAGGGCAGCTACGAGCAGTACTTC.

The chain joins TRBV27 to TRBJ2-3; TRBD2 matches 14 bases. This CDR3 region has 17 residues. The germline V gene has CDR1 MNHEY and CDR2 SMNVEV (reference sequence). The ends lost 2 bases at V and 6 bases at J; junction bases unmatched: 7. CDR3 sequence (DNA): TGTGCCAGCAGTTTAGCGACTAGCGGGAGGGGCAAGGATACGCAGTATTTT. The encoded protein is CASSLATSGRGKDTQYF.